Each of the 23 T cell receptor beta chains below was sequenced from the same sample in a study of vaccination effects on CD4 cells after COVID-19. Sequencing was preceded by expansion of antigen-specific CD4+ T cells with viral peptide pools in the ViraFEST assay. Isolation of CD4+ T cells took place after about 10 days of culture. All study participants received two doses of BNT162b2 or mRNA-1273 vaccine. Their target antigens are unknown. The method was immunoSEQ multiplex PCR; TCRdb's version includes in-frame clones alone and lacks a portion of them. This sample has about 59,000 clones; 78% occur once, and the top ten carry 1.5% to 2%. The specimen comprised CD4+ T cells from PBMCs cultured with HCoV-OC43 spike peptides, sampled after COVID-19 vaccination. Specified subset: HCoV-OC43 spike overlapping peptide pool stimulation. The receptors originated from a human donor who received a COVID-19 vaccine.

This clone was counted once. The chain combines TRBV6-5 with TRBJ1-2; TRBD1 matches 8 bases. Germline V gene data show CDR1 as MNHEY and CDR2 as SVGAGI. V lost 4 bases, J lost 5 bases, and 6 bases stayed unmatched. This CDR3 comprises 14 residues. The CDR3 nucleotides are TGTGCCAGCAGTTCGACAGGGGCGCGGTATGGCTACACCTTC. Amino acid sequence: CASSSTGARYGYTF.

This chain uses TRBV18 with TRBJ2-5; tentatively, D is TRBD2 (7 bases). The V gene's germline CDR1 is KGHSH and CDR2 LQKENI. The CDR3 covers 15 residues. V lost 2 bases, J lost 4 bases, and 14 bases lay in between. DNA for the CDR3: TGTGCCAGCTCACCAAGGGGGGCTAGCGGAGAGACCCAGTACTTC. Its protein product is CASSPRGASGETQYF.

The chain combines TRBV28 with TRBJ1-6; D is perhaps TRBD1 (6 bases). Germline CDR1 and CDR2: MDHEN and SYDVKM. The CDR3 extends over 14 amino acids. Trimming stripped 1 base from V and 7 bases from J, with 8 bases between. CDR3 DNA: TGTGCCAGCAGTTTATCGGACAGCAATTCACCCCTCCACTTT. Translation: CASSLSDSNSPLHF.

The V call is TRBV3-1 (or the pseudogene TRBV3-2), the J call TRBJ2-1; 10 bases agree with TRBD2. There are 15 residues in the CDR3. V dropped 4 bases and J dropped 7; count of bases not matched to a gene: 7. Germline lookup yields CDR1 LGHDT and CDR2 YNNKEL (reference sequence). CDR3 amino acids: CASSPPSGGRNEQFF. CDR3 DNA sequence: TGTGCCAGCAGCCCCCCTAGCGGGGGTAGGAATGAGCAGTTCTTC.

The chain is built from TRBV2 and TRBJ2-2, with D maybe TRBD1 (6 bases). Germline assignment: CDR1 SNHLY and CDR2 FYNNEI. Trimming cost V 6 bases and J 0 bases, with 11 bases left between them. This CDR3 has 15 residues. The CDR3 protein is CASSLWGPNTGELFF. DNA for the CDR3: TGTGCCAGCAGCTTGTGGGGGCCGAACACCGGGGAGCTGTTTTTT.

The chain employs TRBV6-5 and TRBJ1-1, with TRBD1 matching over 8 bases. V dropped 2 bases and J dropped 1; count of bases not matched to a gene: 0. This CDR3 region has 14 residues. Germline values: CDR1 MNHEY, CDR2 SVGAGI. CDR3: CASSYDRGNTEAFF. The CDR3 nucleotides read TGTGCCAGCAGTTACGACAGGGGGAACACTGAAGCTTTCTTT.

The V gene is TRBV5-6, the J gene TRBJ2-2; 7 nucleotides agree with TRBD1. CDR1 and CDR2 (germline): SGHDT, YYEEEE. Trimming removed 5 bases from V and 13 bases from J; junction bases left unmatched: 17. This CDR3 comprises 15 residues. The CDR3: CASSPLTGRGGSLFF. Written as DNA, the CDR3 is TGTGCCAGCAGTCCCCTGACAGGGCGTGGAGGATCGCTGTTTTTT.

The rearrangement links TRBV7-2 to TRBJ1-4; D is undetermined. Germline V gene lookup returns CDR1 SGHTA and CDR2 FQGNSA. The CDR3 is 14 residues long. The V and J ends lost 5 bases and 0 bases respectively, with 7 bases between them. The CDR3 loop reads CASSKQATNEKLFF. In nucleotides, the CDR3 is TGTGCCAGCAGCAAGCAGGCAACTAATGAAAAACTGTTTTTT.

This clone was seen a handful of times. The chain links TRBV9 to TRBJ1-2; 7 bases agree with TRBD1. The CDR3 totals 14 residues. Germline CDR1 is SGDLS and CDR2 is YYNGEE. Germline trimming cut 3 bases from V and 8 bases from J; bases unmatched to any gene: 10. CDR3 DNA sequence: TGTGCCAGCAGCGCCGGACAGGCCATTCGCGGCTACACCTTC. Amino acid sequence: CASSAGQAIRGYTF.

This clone was seen more than once but under ten times. The CDR3 nucleotides are TGTGCCAGCAGTGAGCGAGGGGGGCGCAATGAGCAGTTCTTC. Translation gives CASSERGGRNEQFF. The J gene is TRBJ2-1, the V gene TRBV2; D assignment may be TRBD1 or TRBD2 (6 bases each). This CDR3 comprises 14 residues. V gave up 3 bases and J gave up 6 bases, with 12 bases separating them. Germline V lookup: CDR1 SNHLY, CDR2 FYNNEI.

The V gene is TRBV6-5, the J gene TRBJ2-3, with 10 bases lining up with TRBD2. The germline V gene has CDR1 MNHEY and CDR2 SVGAGI. J lost 5 bases, V lost 4 bases, and 9 bases had no gene match. CDR3 length equals 16 residues. The CDR3 protein is CASSFTSGVTQDTQYF. DNA of the CDR3: TGTGCCAGCAGTTTTACTAGCGGGGTTACCCAAGATACGCAGTATTTT.

The CDR3 bases are TGTGCCAGCAGCTTAGGTGCGGGGGGCATCCACGAGCAGTACGTC. It codes for CASSLGAGGIHEQYV. The chain has TRBV11-1 and TRBJ2-7; 8 nucleotides line up with TRBD2. The CDR3 contains 15 residues. The V gene's germline CDR1 is SGHAT and CDR2 FQDESV (reference sequence). The V gene end was trimmed by 1 base and the J gene end by 5 bases; junction bases not matched to a gene: 7.

This rearrangement joins TRBV7-8 to TRBJ2-7; D gene unclear. The CDR3 contains 14 residues. V lost 1 base to trimming and J lost 0 bases, with 7 bases between them. Germline V gene data show CDR1 as SGHVS and CDR2 as FQNEAQ. The CDR3 bases are TGTGCCAGCAGCTTAGTCGACGGCTCCTACGAGCAGTACGTC. Its translation is CASSLVDGSYEQYV.

The chain uses TRBV24-1 and TRBJ2-5; the D gene could be TRBD1 or TRBD2 (5 bases each). Germline CDR1 and CDR2: KGHDR and SFDVKD. The CDR3 totals 15 residues. The V end was cut by 3 bases, the J end by 2 bases, with 12 bases between. The CDR3 reads CATSDLRGAQETQYF. For the CDR3, the DNA is TGTGCCACCAGTGATCTTAGAGGGGCACAAGAGACCCAGTACTTC.

The rearrangement joins TRBV14 to TRBJ2-5; TRBD2 agrees at 7 bases. Germline trimming cut 1 base from V and 2 bases from J; bases unmatched to any gene: 10. Germline V gene data show CDR1 as SGHDN and CDR2 as FVKESK. The CDR3 has 17 residues. The CDR3: CASSQAGGKGGQETQYF. The DNA of the CDR3 is TGTGCCAGCAGCCAAGCTGGGGGGAAGGGAGGGCAAGAGACCCAGTACTTC.

This clone was counted only a few times. The rearrangement joins TRBV7-8 to TRBJ1-1; weak D call: TRBD1 (6 bases). Trimming took 5 bases from V and 0 from J, leaving 13 bases between them. The CDR3 consists of 15 residues. Germline CDR1 SGHVS, CDR2 FQNEAQ. This CDR3 reads CASSRYREMNTEAFF. CDR3 bases: TGTGCCAGCAGCCGGTACAGGGAGATGAACACTGAAGCTTTCTTT.

The rearrangement links TRBV12-3 or TRBV12-4 to TRBJ2-5; tentative D call: TRBD1 (6 bases). The CDR3 runs 13 residues. Trimming cost V 6 bases and J 2 bases, with 10 bases left between them. CDR3 sequence: CASRSGAQETQYF. The CDR3 DNA is TGTGCCAGCAGATCAGGGGCACAAGAGACCCAGTACTTC.

V gene TRBV3-1 (or the pseudogene TRBV3-2) combines with J gene TRBJ2-4; TRBD1 is a possible D gene (6 bases). The CDR3 length is 14 residues. Germline CDR1 is LGHDT and CDR2 is YNNKEL (reference sequence). V lost 3 bases, J lost 1 base, and 7 bases lay in between. The CDR3 coding sequence is TGTGCCAGCAGCCAGGGGGCCGCCAAAAACATTCAGTACTTC. The encoded protein is CASSQGAAKNIQYF.

This chain uses TRBV7-3 with TRBJ2-2; the D call may be TRBD1 or TRBD2 (7 bases each). In germline, CDR1 is SGHTA, CDR2 FQGTGA. The CDR3 is 16 amino acids. V lost 5 bases and J 2 bases, leaving 15 bases between the germline ends. DNA for the CDR3: TGTGCCAGCAGCAGTGCAGGGGGGGCTAACACCGGGGAGCTGTTTTTT. Protein sequence: CASSSAGGANTGELFF.

The genes are TRBV6-1 and TRBJ1-1; unclear D gene. Per the germline V gene, CDR1 is MNHNS and CDR2 is SASEGT. This CDR3 is 13 amino acids long. The V end was cut by 3 bases, the J end by 3 bases, with 8 bases between. This chain's CDR3 is CASSEARHTEAFF. CDR3 bases: TGTGCCAGCAGTGAGGCTAGGCACACTGAAGCTTTCTTT.

This chain uses TRBV24-1 with TRBJ1-2, with a tentative D call TRBD1 (6 bases). The V end lost 1 base, the J end lost 2 bases, and 7 bases lay between the germline ends. This CDR3 is built from 14 residues. The germline V gene encodes CDR1 KGHDR and CDR2 SFDVKD. CDR3 in DNA: TGTGCCACCAGTGATTTTGGGGGCAACTATGGCTACACCTTC. It encodes CATSDFGGNYGYTF.

This clone occurred a few times. The V call is TRBV19, the J call TRBJ1-2; D remains unclear. The CDR3 consists of 13 residues. Germline V gene sequence: CDR1 LNHDA, CDR2 SQIVND (reference sequence). V was trimmed by 3 bases and J by 5 bases, leaving 10 bases between them. This chain's CDR3 is CASSMERNYGYTF. As DNA, the CDR3 is TGTGCCAGTAGTATGGAACGGAATTATGGCTACACCTTC.

The chain recombines TRBV7-9 with TRBJ2-7, with unresolved D. Trimming pared 5 bases from V and 5 bases from J, leaving 13 bases between. Germline values: CDR1 SEHNR, CDR2 FQNEAQ (reference sequence). The CDR3 is 13 amino acids. As DNA, the CDR3 is TGTGCCAGCAGCCTCTCGGCAAGGAACGAGCAGTACGTC. Its translation is CASSLSARNEQYV.